Following are 11 T cell receptor beta chains from one sample sequenced in a study of blood T cell repertoires in COVID-19. Some clones are missing from TCRdb's copy, which holds only in-frame ones; the method was immunoSEQ multiplex PCR. The sample holds roughly 190,000 clones; roughly 82% are singletons and the top ten take about 8%. Material: peripheral blood. The origin of the receptors is an older woman with COVID-19, enrolled during active disease.

The rearrangement links TRBV6-6 to TRBJ2-5; 7 nucleotides align to TRBD1. The germline gives CDR1 MNHNY, CDR2 SVGAGI (reference sequence). With V trimmed by 10 bases and J by 4 bases, 9 bases remained unmatched. CDR3 length: 13 amino acids. In DNA form, the CDR3 reads TGTGCCATCATAGACAGGGTTAGAGAGACCCAGTACTTC. As protein: CAIIDRVRETQYF.

This clone showed up just a few times. The CDR3: CASSFARLNEQFF. DNA for the CDR3: TGTGCCAGCAGTTTCGCCAGGCTCAATGAGCAGTTCTTC. The chain combines TRBV11-2 with TRBJ2-1; D gene ambiguous. This CDR3 comprises 13 residues. From germline, CDR1 is SGHAT and CDR2 FQNNGV. V shed 6 bases and J shed 6 bases, with 12 bases lying between them.

V and J are TRBV14 and TRBJ2-1; 9 nucleotides align to TRBD2. The V gene's germline CDR1 is SGHDN and CDR2 FVKESK. Trimming at V came to 3 bases and at J to 4 bases, leaving 7 bases not matched to a gene. CDR3 length: 16 amino acids. The CDR3 bases are TGTGCCAGCAGCCATCCAACTAGCGGGTGGTACAATGAGCAGTTCTTC. Its translation is CASSHPTSGWYNEQFF.

For this clone: The same CDR3 can be traced to other DNA sequences in this sample. The CDR3 region has the DNA TGTGCCAGCAGCCGGGACAGGGACGAAAAACTGTTTTTT. It encodes CASSRDRDEKLFF. J is TRBJ1-4 and V is TRBV2; 9 nucleotides agree with TRBD1. The CDR3 extends over 13 amino acids. Germline V gene sequence: CDR1 SNHLY, CDR2 FYNNEI. J was trimmed by 8 bases and V by 6 bases; bases with no gene match: 4.

This chain connects TRBV9 to TRBJ2-2; possibly TRBD1 for D (6 bases). This CDR3 has 15 residues. Germline V gives CDR1 SGDLS, CDR2 YYNGEE. V shed 0 bases and J shed 3 bases, with 9 bases lying between them. The CDR3 nucleotides are TGTGCCAGCAGCGTAGTTCAGGGGCACACCGGGGAGCTGTTTTTT. It encodes CASSVVQGHTGELFF.

The CDR3 reads CASSVRLNNEQFF. Written as DNA, the CDR3 is TGTGCCAGCAGCGTCCGACTTAACAATGAGCAGTTCTTC. The chain employs TRBV9 and TRBJ2-1; D is ambiguous. Germline V gene data show CDR1 as SGDLS and CDR2 as YYNGEE. Between the trimmed V and J ends, which lost 2 bases and 5 bases, there was a span of 8 bases. CDR3 length: 13 amino acids.

The chain's CDR3 is CASTPPTGREPTETQYF. The CDR3 nucleotides are TGTGCCAGCACCCCCCCCACCGGGCGGGAGCCGACGGAGACCCAGTACTTC. The chain combines TRBV5-6 with TRBJ2-5, with 7 bases lining up with TRBD2. Germline CDR1 is SGHDT and CDR2 is YYEEEE. The CDR3 has 17 residues. J gave up 5 bases and V 6 bases, and 19 bases lay outside the gene matches.

The chain carries TRBV7-2 and TRBJ2-1; D perhaps matches TRBD1 (5 bases). Germline loops: CDR1 SGHTA, CDR2 FQGNSA. The CDR3 totals 15 residues. The ends were cut back, 0 bases at V and 10 bases at J, with 16 bases in the middle. This CDR3 is CASSLAQLGEREQFF. CDR3 nucleotides: TGTGCCAGCAGCTTAGCACAGCTAGGGGAAAGAGAGCAGTTCTTC.

About this clone: At one end the junction does not follow the germline gene, possibly because of a read error. The chain has TRBV19 and TRBJ2-1, with 10 bases lining up with TRBD2. The CDR3 consists of 14 residues. Germline values: CDR1 LNHDA, CDR2 SQIVND (reference sequence). The chain's CDR3 is CASRIAGGQDEQFF. DNA of the CDR3: TGTGCCAGTAGGATAGCGGGAGGTCAGGATGAGCAGTTCTTC.

The chain recombines TRBV27 with TRBJ1-1; 7 bases are shared with TRBD1. The ends lost 5 bases at V and 1 base at J; junction bases unmatched: 13. Germline lookup yields CDR1 MNHEY and CDR2 SMNVEV (reference sequence). The CDR3 spans 17 residues. CDR3 loop: CASSPWDSLRSNTEAFF. CDR3 bases: TGTGCCAGCAGTCCCTGGGACAGTTTAAGGTCGAACACTGAAGCTTTCTTT.

J is TRBJ1-1 and V is TRBV5-4; D not certain. The germline V gene encodes CDR1 SGHNT and CDR2 YYREEE (reference sequence). V was shortened by 1 base and J by 4 bases, with 8 bases between the two germline ends. The CDR3 is made up of 13 amino acids. The CDR3 protein is CASSLPEFTEAFF. The CDR3 bases are TGTGCCAGCAGCTTGCCAGAATTCACTGAAGCTTTCTTT. Variable domain in full (rest from reference TRBV5-4 and TRBJ1-1): ETGVTQSPTHLIKTRGQQVTLRCSSQSGHNTVSWYQQALGQGPQFIFQYYREEENGRGNFPPRFSGLQFPNYSSELNVNALELDDSALYLCASSLPEFTEAFFGQGTRLTVV.